This TCR beta chain was retrieved from a study of CD8 T cells in Susac syndrome. Across the whole study: When their blood was taken, patients with Susac syndrome were therapy-naive, taking corticosteroids, or taking intravenous immunoglobulin alone.

Reverse transcription of roughly 0.45 to 1 ug RNA used random hexamers. The TCR beta CDR3 was amplified by immunoSEQ multiplex PCR across 54 Vbeta, 13 Jbeta. One entry per CDR3 protein results from TCRdb running MiXCR on the immunoSEQ multiplex PCR reads. Among some 150,000 distinct CDR3 sequences listed, more than 85% were seen once. This CDR3 contains 15 residues. Germline CDR1 SGDLS, CDR2 YYNGEE. The ends lost 5 bases at V and 2 bases at J; junction bases unmatched: 6. On this clonotype: Its antigen is unidentified.

Study-wide results and caveats: The authors found no clonal expansion in Susac syndrome CD4+ T cell repertoires.

The TCR sequence derives from a human donor with Susac syndrome. The V gene is TRBV9, the J gene TRBJ2-1; TRBD2 matches at 8 bases. The sequencing sample was made of CD4+ T cells from PBMCs. CDR3 nucleotides: TGTGCCAGCAGTCCTCTAGCGGGCACCTACAATGAGCAGTTCTTC. It yields the protein CASSPLAGTYNEQFF.